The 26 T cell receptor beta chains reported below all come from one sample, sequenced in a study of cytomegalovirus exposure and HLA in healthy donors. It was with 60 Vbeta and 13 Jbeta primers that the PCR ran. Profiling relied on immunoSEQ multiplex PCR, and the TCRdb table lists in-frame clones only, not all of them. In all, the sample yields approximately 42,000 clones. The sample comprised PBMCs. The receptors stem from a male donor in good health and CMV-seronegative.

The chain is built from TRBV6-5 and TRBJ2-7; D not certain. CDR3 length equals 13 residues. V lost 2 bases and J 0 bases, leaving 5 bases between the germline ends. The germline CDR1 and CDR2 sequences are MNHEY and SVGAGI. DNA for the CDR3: TGTGCCAGCAGTTACACGCGCTCCTACGAGCAGTACTTC. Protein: CASSYTRSYEQYF.

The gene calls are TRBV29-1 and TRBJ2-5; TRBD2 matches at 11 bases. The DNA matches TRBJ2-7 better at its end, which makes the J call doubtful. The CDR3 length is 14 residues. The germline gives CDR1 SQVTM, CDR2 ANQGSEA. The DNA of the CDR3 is TGCAGCGTTGGCCCTACTAGCGGGAGCTACGAGCAGTACTTC. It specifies CSVGPTSGSYEQYF.

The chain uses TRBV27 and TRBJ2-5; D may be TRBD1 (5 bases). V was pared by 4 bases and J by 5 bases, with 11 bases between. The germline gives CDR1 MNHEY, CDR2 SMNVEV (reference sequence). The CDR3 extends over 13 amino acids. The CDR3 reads CASSSRVGETQYF. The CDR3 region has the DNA TGTGCCAGCAGTTCCAGGGTTGGGGAGACCCAGTACTTC.

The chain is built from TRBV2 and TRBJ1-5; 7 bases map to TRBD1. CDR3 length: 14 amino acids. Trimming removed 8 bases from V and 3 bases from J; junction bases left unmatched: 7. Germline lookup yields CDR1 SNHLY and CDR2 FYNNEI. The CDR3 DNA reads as TGTGCCAGCGAAACCGGGACAGACAATCAGCCCCAGCATTTT. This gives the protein CASETGTDNQPQHF.

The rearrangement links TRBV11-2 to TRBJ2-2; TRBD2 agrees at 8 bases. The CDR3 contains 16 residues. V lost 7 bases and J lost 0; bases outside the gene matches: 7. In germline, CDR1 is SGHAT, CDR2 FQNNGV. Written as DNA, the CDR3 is TGTGCCAGCACCGGGGGGGTCACTGCGAACACCGGGGAGCTGTTTTTT. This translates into CASTGGVTANTGELFF. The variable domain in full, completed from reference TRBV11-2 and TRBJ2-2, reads EAGVAQSPRYKIIEKRQSVAFWCNPISGHATLYWYQQILGQGPKLLIQFQNNGVVDDSQLPKDRFSAERLKGVDSTLKIQPAKLEDSAVYLCASTGGVTANTGELFFGEGSRLTVL.

CDR3 loop: CASSDSTGGTRELFF. DNA of the CDR3: TGTGCCAGCTCAGACTCGACAGGAGGAACCAGGGAGCTGTTTTTT. V gene TRBV18 combines with J gene TRBJ2-2; possible D gene TRBD1, 6 bases. Germline values: CDR1 KGHSH, CDR2 LQKENI. Trimming shortened V by 5 bases and J by 9 bases, and 19 bases separated the two germline ends. This CDR3 contains 15 residues.

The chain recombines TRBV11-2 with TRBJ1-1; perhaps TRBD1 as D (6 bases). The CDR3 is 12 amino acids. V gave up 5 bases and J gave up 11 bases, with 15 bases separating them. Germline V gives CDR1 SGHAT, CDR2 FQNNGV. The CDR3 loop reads CASSAGGQWAFF. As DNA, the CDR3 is TGTGCCAGCAGCGCCGGGGGGCAGTGGGCTTTCTTT.

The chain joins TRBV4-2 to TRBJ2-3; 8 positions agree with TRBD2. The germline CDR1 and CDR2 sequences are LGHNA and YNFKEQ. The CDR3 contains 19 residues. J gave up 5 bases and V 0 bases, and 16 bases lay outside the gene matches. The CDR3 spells CASSQEPVAAGGRGDTQYF. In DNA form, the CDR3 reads TGTGCCAGCAGCCAAGAGCCCGTGGCGGCGGGAGGTCGGGGAGATACGCAGTATTTT.

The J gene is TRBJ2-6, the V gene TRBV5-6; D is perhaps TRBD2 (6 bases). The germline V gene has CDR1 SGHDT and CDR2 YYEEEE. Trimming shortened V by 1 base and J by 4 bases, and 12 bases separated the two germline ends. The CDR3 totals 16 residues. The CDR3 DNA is TGTGCCAGCAGCTTGCGGGGGACTTCCGGGGCCAACGTCCTGACTTTC. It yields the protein CASSLRGTSGANVLTF. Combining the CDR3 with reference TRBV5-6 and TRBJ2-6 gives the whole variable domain DAGVTQSPTHLIKTRGQQVTLRCSPKSGHDTVSWYQQALGQGPQFIFQYYEEEERQRGNFPDRFSGHQFPNYSSELNVNALLLGDSALYLCASSLRGTSGANVLTFGAGSRLTVL.

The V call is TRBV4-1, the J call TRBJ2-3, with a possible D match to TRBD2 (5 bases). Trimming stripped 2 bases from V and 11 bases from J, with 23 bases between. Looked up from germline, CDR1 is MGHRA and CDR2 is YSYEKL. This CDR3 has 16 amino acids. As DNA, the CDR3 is TGCGCCAGCAGCCAACCGGTGCGGGCGGCCCTTATAGGGCAGTATTTT. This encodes CASSQPVRAALIGQYF.

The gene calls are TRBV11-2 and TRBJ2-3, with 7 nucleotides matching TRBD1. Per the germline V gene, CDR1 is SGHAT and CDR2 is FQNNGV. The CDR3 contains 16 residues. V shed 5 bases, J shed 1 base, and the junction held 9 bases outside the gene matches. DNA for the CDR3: TGTGCCAGCAGCGCCCCTGAGGGGGCTCGCACAGATACGCAGTATTTT. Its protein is CASSAPEGARTDTQYF.

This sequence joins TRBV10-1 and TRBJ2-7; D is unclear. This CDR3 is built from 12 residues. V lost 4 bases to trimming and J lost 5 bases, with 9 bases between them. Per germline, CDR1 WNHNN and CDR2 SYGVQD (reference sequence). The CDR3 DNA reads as TGCGCCAGCAGTGGGATTCGGGACGAGCAGTACTTC. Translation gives CASSGIRDEQYF.

CDR3: CASSTSGHLNTEAFF. The CDR3 DNA sequence: TGTGCCAGCAGCACATCGGGACACCTGAACACTGAAGCTTTCTTT. The chain is built from TRBV9 and TRBJ1-1, with TRBD1 as a possible D gene (6 bases). Germline V lookup: CDR1 SGDLS, CDR2 YYNGEE. V was cut by 4 bases and J by 0 bases, with 13 bases left in between. The CDR3 spans 15 residues.

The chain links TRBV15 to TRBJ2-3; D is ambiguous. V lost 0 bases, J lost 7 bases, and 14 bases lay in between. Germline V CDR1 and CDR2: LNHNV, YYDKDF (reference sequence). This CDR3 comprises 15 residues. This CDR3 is CATSRERTYQHTQYF. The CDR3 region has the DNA TGTGCCACCAGCAGAGAGCGTACTTACCAACATACGCAGTATTTT. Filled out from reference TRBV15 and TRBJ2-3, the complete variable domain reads DAMVIQNPRYQVTQFGKPVTLSCSQTLNHNVMYWYQQKSSQAPKLLFHYYDKDFNNEADTPDNFQSRRPNTSFCFLDIRSPGLGDTAMYLCATSRERTYQHTQYFGPGTRLTVL.

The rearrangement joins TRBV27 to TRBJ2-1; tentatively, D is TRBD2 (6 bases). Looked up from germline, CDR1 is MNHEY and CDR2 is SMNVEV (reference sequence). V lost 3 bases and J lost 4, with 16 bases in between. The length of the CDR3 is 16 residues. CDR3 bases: TGTGCCAGCAGTTTCCCCTCTGGGCGGGGTTACAATGAGCAGTTCTTC. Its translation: CASSFPSGRGYNEQFF.

The CDR3 here is CASSIDPQGGRETQYF. CDR3 nucleotide sequence: TGTGCCAGTAGTATAGATCCCCAGGGAGGGAGAGAGACCCAGTACTTC. The chain uses TRBV19 and TRBJ2-5; TRBD2 matches at 7 bases. The CDR3 has 16 amino acids. The V gene end was trimmed by 0 bases and the J gene end by 4 bases; junction bases not matched to a gene: 8. CDR1 and CDR2 (germline): LNHDA, SQIVND (reference sequence).

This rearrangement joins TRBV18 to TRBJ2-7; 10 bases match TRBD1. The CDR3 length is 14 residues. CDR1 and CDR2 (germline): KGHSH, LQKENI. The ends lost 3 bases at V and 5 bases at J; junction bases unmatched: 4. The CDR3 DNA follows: TGTGCCAGCTCACCTGGACAGGGGGGAGACGAGCAGTACTTC. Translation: CASSPGQGGDEQYF.

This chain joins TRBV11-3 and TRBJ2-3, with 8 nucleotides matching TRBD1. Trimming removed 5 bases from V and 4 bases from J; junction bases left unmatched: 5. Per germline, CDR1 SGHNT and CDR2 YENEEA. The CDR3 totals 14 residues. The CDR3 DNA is TGTGCCAGCAGCCCGGACAGGGCCTCAGATACGCAGTATTTT. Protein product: CASSPDRASDTQYF.

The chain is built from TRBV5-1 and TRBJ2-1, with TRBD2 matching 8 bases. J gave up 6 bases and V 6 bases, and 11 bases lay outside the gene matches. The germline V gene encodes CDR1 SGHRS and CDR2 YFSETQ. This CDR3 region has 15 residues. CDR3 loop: CASKPPGLEGNEQFF. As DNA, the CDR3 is TGCGCCAGCAAACCCCCGGGACTAGAGGGCAATGAGCAGTTCTTC.

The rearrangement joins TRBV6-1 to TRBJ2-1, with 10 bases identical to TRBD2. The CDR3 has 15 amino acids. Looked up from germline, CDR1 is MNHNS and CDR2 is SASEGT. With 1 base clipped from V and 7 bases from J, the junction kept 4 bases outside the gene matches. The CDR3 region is CASSEGTSGLNEQFF. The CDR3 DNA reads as TGTGCCAGCAGTGAAGGGACTAGCGGCCTAAATGAGCAGTTCTTC.

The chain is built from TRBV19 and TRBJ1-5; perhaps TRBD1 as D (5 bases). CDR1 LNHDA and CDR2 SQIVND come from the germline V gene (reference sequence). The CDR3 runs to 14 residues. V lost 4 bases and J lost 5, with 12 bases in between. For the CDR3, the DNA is TGTGCCAGTAGTACGGACACAACCTATCAGCCCCAGCATTTT. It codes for CASSTDTTYQPQHF.

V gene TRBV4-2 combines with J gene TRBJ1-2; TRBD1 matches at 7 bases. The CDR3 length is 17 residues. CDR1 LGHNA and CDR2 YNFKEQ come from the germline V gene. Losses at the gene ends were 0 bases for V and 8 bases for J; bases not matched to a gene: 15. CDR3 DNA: TGTGCCAGCAGCCAAGATTATTCCGGGCCAGGGGGTTGGGGCTACACCTTC. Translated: CASSQDYSGPGGWGYTF.

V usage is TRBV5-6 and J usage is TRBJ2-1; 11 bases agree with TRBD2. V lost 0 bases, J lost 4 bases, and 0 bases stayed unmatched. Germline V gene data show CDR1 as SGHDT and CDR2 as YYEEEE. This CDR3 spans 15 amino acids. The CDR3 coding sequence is TGTGCCAGCAGCTTGGTAGCGGGAGGGTACAATGAGCAGTTCTTC. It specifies CASSLVAGGYNEQFF.

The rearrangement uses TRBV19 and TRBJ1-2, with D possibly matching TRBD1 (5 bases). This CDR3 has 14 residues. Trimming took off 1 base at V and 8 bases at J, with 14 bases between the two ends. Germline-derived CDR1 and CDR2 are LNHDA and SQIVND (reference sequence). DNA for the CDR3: TGTGCCAGTAGTATAGCGCAGGGTGAAGGCGGCTACACCTTC. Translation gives CASSIAQGEGGYTF. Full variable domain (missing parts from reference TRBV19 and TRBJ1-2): DGGITQSPKYLFRKEGQNVTLSCEQNLNHDAMYWYRQDPGQGLRLIYYSQIVNDFQKGDIAEGYSVSREKKESFPLTVTSAQKNPTAFYLCASSIAQGEGGYTFGSGTRLTVV.

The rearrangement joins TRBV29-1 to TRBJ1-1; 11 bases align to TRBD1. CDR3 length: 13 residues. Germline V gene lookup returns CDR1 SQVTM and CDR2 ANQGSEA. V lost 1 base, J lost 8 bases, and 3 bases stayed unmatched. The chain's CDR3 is CSVEGGQGEEAFF. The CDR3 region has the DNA TGCAGCGTTGAAGGGGGACAGGGGGAGGAAGCTTTCTTT. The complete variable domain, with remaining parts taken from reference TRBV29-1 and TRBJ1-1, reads SAVISQKPSRDICQRGTSLTIQCQVDSQVTMMFWYRQQPGQSLTLIATANQGSEATYESGFVIDKFPISRPNLTFSTLTVSNMSPEDSSIYLCSVEGGQGEEAFFGQGTRLTVV.

The CDR3 protein is CAIRSGTSGRGDEQFF. For the CDR3, the DNA is TGTGCCATCAGGTCCGGGACTAGCGGGAGAGGCGATGAGCAGTTCTTC. The rearrangement joins TRBV10-3 to TRBJ2-1, with 14 bases that match TRBD2. There are 16 residues in the CDR3. J lost 8 bases, V lost 6 bases, and 9 bases had no gene match. The germline V gene has CDR1 ENHRY and CDR2 SYGVKD.